This T cell receptor (beta chain) comes out of a study of T cell repertoires in cytomegalovirus infection. The trim removed 3 bases at V and 4 bases at J, leaving 14 bases unmatched. The CDR3 loop spans 20 amino acids. In germline, CDR1 is SGDLS, CDR2 YYNGEE. TCRdb analysed the reads with MiXCR anew, one entry per CDR3 protein. The sample shows some 920,000 distinct CDR3 sequences, about a third of them seen only once. This clonotype occurred many times. Its matching antigen is unknown. The source of this sequence is a human donor in good health (CMV status not recorded). Some clones in this sample may be carry-over from other donors' samples. Specimen: cultured CD8+ T cells from PBMCs, collected from culture after CMV antigen stimulation. V and J are TRBV9 and TRBJ2-4; 15 bases agree with TRBD2. The CDR3 DNA follows: TGTGCCAGCAGCGCCCAGGGACTAGCGGGGGGACTAGTCGAAAAAAACATTCAGTACTTC. This translates into CASSAQGLAGGLVEKNIQYF.